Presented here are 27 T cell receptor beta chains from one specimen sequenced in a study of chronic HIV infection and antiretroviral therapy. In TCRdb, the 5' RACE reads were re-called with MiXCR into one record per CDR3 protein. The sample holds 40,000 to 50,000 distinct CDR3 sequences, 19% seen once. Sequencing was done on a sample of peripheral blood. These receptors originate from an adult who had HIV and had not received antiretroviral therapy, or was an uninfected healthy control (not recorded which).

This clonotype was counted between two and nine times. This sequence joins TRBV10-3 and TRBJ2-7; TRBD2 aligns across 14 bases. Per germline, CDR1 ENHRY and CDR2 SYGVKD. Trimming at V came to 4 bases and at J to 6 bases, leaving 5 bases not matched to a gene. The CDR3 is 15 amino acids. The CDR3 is CAISGLAGGPGEQYF. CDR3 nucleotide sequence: TGTGCCATCAGTGGACTAGCGGGAGGGCCAGGCGAGCAGTACTTC.

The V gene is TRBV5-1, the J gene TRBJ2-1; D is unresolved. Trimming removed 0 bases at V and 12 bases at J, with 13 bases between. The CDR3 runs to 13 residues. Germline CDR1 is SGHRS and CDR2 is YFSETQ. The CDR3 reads CASSLGDLARQFF. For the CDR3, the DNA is TGCGCCAGCAGCTTGGGCGACCTCGCTCGGCAGTTCTTC.

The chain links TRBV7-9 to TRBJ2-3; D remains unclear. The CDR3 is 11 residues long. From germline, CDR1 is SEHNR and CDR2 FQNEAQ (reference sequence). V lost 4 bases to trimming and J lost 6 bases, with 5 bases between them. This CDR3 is CASSSPDTQYF. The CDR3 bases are TGTGCCAGCAGCTCCCCCGATACGCAGTATTTT.

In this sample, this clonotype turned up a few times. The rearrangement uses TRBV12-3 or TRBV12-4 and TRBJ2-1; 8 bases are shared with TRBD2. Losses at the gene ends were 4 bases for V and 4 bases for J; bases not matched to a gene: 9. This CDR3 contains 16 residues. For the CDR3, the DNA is TGTGCCAGCAGTTACCTGACGGGAGGGACTTACAATGAGCAGTTCTTC. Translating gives CASSYLTGGTYNEQFF.

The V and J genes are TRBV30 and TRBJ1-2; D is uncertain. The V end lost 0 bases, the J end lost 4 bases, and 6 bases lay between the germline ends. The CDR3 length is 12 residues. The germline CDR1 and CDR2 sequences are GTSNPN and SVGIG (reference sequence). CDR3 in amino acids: CAWSVLPYGYTF. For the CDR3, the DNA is TGTGCCTGGAGTGTCCTCCCCTATGGCTACACCTTC.

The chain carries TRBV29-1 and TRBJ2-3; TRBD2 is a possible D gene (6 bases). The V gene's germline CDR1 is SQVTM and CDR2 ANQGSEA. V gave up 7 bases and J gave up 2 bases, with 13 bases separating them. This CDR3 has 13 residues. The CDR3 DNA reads TGCAGCGCCGGCGGGGTGCCCACAGATACGCAGTATTTT. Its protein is CSAGGVPTDTQYF.

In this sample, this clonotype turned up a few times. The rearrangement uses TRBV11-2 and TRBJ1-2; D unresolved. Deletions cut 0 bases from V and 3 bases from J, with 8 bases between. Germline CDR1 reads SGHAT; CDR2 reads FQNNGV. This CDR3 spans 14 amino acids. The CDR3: CASSLDGWDYGYTF. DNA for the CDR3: TGTGCCAGCAGCTTAGACGGGTGGGACTATGGCTACACCTTC. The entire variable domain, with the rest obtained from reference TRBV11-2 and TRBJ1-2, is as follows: EAGVAQSPRYKIIEKRQSVAFWCNPISGHATLYWYQQILGQGPKLLIQFQNNGVVDDSQLPKDRFSAERLKGVDSTLKIQPAKLEDSAVYLCASSLDGWDYGYTFGSGTRLTVV.

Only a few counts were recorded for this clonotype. CDR3 sequence reads: CASSLGGGVQYF. The CDR3 nucleotides are TGTGCCAGCAGCTTGGGGGGAGGGGTGCAGTACTTC. The rearrangement uses TRBV11-2 and TRBJ2-7; the match to TRBD2 covers 7 bases. CDR1 and CDR2 from the germline V gene are SGHAT and FQNNGV. This CDR3 is 12 amino acids long. Germline trimming cut 3 bases from V and 9 bases from J; bases unmatched to any gene: 5.

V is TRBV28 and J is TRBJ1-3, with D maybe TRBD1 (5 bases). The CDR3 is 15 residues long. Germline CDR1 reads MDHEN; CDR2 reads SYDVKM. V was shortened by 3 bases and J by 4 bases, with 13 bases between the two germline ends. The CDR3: CASSFVPGIGNTIYF. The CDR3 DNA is TGTGCCAGCAGTTTCGTTCCAGGGATAGGAAACACCATATATTTT.

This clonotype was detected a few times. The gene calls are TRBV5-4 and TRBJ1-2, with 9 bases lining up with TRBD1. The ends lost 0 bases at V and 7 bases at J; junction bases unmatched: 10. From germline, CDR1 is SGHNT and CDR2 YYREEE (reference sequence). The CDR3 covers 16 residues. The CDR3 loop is CASSLDPTGGRTGYTF. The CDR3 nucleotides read TGTGCCAGCAGCTTGGACCCTACAGGGGGCAGGACTGGCTACACCTTC.

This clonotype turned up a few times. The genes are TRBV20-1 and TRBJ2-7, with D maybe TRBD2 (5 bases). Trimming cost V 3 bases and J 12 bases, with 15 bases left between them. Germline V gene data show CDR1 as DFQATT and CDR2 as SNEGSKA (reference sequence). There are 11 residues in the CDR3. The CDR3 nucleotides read TGCAGTGCTAGGTCGGGGAGATTATTGTACTTC. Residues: CSARSGRLLYF.

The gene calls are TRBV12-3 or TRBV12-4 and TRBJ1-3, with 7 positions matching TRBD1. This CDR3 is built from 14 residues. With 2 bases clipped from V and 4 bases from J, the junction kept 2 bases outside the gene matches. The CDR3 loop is CASSLQGDGNTIYF. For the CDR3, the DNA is TGTGCCAGCAGTTTACAGGGGGACGGAAACACCATATATTTT.

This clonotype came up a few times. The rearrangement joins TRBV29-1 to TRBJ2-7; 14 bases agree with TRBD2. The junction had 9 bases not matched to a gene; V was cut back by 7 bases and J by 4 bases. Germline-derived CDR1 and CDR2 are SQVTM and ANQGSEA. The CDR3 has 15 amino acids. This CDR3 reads CSATGTSGSFYEQYF. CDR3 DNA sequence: TGCAGCGCTACCGGGACTAGCGGGAGCTTTTACGAGCAGTACTTC.

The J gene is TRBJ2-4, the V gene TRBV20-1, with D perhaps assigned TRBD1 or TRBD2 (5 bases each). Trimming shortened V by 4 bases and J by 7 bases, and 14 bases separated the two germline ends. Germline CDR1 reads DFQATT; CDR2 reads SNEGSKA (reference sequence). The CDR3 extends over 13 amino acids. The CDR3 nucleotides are TGCAGTGCTACGAGGGGACCTAAGAACATTCAGTACTTC. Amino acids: CSATRGPKNIQYF.

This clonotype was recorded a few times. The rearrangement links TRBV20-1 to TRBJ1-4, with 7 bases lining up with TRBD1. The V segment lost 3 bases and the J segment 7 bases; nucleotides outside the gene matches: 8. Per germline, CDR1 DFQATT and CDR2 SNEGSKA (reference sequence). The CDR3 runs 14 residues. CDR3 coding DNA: TGCAGTGCTAGGGGCCAGGGGGGGTTTGAAAAACTGTTTTTT. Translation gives CSARGQGGFEKLFF.

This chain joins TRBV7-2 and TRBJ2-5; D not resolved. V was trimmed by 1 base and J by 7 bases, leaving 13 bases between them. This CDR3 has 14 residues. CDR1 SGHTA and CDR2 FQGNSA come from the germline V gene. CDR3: CASSLGSRVLTQYF. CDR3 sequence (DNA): TGTGCCAGCAGCTTAGGATCTAGGGTCTTGACCCAGTACTTC.

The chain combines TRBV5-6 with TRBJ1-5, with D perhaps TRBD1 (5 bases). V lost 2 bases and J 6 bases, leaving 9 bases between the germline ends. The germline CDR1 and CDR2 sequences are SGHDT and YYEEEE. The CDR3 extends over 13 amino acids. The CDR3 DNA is TGTGCCAGCAGCTTAGGGGTCACTCAGCCCCAGCATTTT. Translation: CASSLGVTQPQHF.

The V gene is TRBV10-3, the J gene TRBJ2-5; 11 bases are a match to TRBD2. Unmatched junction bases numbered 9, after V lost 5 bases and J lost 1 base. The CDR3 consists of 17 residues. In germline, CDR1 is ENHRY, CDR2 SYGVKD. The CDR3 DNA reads TGTGCCATCAGTTCGACCGGGACTAGCGGATTCCAAGAGACCCAGTACTTC. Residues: CAISSTGTSGFQETQYF.

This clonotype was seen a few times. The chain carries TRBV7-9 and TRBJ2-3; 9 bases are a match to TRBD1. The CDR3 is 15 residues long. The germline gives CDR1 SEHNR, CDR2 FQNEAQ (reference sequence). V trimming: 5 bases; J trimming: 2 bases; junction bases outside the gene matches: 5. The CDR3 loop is CASSQDRGFTDTQYF. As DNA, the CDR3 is TGTGCCAGCAGCCAGGACAGGGGCTTCACAGATACGCAGTATTTT. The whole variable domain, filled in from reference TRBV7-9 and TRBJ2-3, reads DTGVSQNPRHKITKRGQNVTFRCDPISEHNRLYWYRQTLGQGPEFLTYFQNEAQLEKSRLLSDRFSAERPKGSFSTLEIQRTEQGDSAMYLCASSQDRGFTDTQYFGPGTRLTVL.

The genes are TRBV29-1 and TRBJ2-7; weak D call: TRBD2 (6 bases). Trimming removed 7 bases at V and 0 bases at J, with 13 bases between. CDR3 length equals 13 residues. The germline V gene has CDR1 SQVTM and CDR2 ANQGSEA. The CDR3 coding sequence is TGCAGCGCCGCCGGGGGAGACTCCTACGAGCAGTACTTC. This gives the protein CSAAGGDSYEQYF.

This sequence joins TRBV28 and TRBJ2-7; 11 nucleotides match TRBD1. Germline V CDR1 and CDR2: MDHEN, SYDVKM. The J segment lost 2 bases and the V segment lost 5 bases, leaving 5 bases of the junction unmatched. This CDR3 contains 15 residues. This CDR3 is CASSPGGQGAYEQYF. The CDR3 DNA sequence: TGTGCCAGCAGTCCTGGGGGACAGGGGGCCTACGAGCAGTACTTC.

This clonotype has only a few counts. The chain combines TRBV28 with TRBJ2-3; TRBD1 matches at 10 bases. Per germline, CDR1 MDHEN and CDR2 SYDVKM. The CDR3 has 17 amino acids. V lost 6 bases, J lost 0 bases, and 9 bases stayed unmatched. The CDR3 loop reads CASSPGTGALSTDTQYF. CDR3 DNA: TGTGCCAGCAGCCCGGGGACAGGGGCCCTCAGCACAGATACGCAGTATTTT.

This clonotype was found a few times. The CDR3 region is CSVGGIAGGRLGNEQFF. The CDR3 DNA sequence: TGCAGCGTTGGGGGGATAGCGGGAGGGCGCTTAGGAAATGAGCAGTTCTTC. This rearrangement joins TRBV29-1 to TRBJ2-1; TRBD2 matches 11 bases. Unmatched junction bases numbered 15, after V lost 4 bases and J lost 7 bases. The CDR3 has 17 residues. Per germline, CDR1 SQVTM and CDR2 ANQGSEA.

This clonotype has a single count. CDR3 sequence: CASSQTGLDTQYF. CDR3 sequence (DNA): TGCGCCAGCAGCCAAACGGGACTAGATACGCAGTATTTT. V gene TRBV4-1 combines with J gene TRBJ2-3; TRBD2 might be the D (6 bases). V was trimmed by 2 bases and J by 5 bases, leaving 8 bases between them. Germline CDR1 MGHRA, CDR2 YSYEKL. CDR3 size: 13 residues.

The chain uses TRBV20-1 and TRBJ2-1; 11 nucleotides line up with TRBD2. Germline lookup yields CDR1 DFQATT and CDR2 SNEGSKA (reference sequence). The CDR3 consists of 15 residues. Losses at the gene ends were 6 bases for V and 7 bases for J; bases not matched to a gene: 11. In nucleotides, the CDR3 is TGCAGTGCCAGGTTACTAGCGGGAGTCTCTAATGAGCAGTTCTTC. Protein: CSARLLAGVSNEQFF.

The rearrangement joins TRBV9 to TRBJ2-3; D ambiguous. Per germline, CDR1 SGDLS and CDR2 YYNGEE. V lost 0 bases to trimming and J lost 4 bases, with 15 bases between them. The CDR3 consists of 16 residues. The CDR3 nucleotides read TGTGCCAGCAGCGTAGAGGCCGTAACGCGCTCAGATACGCAGTATTTT. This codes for CASSVEAVTRSDTQYF.

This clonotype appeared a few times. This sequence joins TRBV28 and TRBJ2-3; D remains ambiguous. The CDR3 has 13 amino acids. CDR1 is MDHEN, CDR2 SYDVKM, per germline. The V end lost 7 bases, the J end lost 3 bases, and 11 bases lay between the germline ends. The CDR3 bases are TGTGCCAGCACCATACATGGGACAGATACGCAGTATTTT. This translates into CASTIHGTDTQYF.